One and the same sample provided the 30 T cell receptor beta chains below, sequenced in a study of T cells in localized non-small cell lung cancer. Clones were read by immunoSEQ multiplex PCR, and TCRdb kept only the in-frame ones, dropping some. This sample has roughly 30,000 clones, with 91% found just once. The sample consisted of peripheral blood, taken before any cancer treatment. The receptors come from a female donor older than 55 with stage I lung adenocarcinoma.

The chain is built from TRBV21-1 and TRBJ2-6; the DNA was not used to check the table's D call, TRBD1. TRBV21-1 is designated a pseudogene. The CDR3 has 18 residues. The CDR3, as DNA: TGTGCCAGCAGCAAAGGAACCACAGACCCCTCTGGGGCCAACGTCCTGACTTTC. This sequence encodes CASSKGTTDPSGANVLTF.

The chain has TRBV19 and TRBJ1-2; 8 bases are shared with TRBD1. Germline-derived CDR1 and CDR2 are LNHDA and SQIVND (reference sequence). Trimming cost V 6 bases and J 0 bases; bases outside gene matches: 6. This CDR3 region has 15 residues. As DNA, the CDR3 is TGTGCCAGTAGCATAATCAGGGGGCCTAACTATGGCTACACCTTC. Translation: CASSIIRGPNYGYTF.

This sequence joins TRBV11-2 and TRBJ2-5; TRBD1 agrees at 8 bases. The CDR3 length is 14 residues. The germline gives CDR1 SGHAT, CDR2 FQNNGV. Trimming at V came to 4 bases and at J to 4 bases, leaving 5 bases not matched to a gene. Here the CDR3 DNA reads TGTGCCAGCAGCTCAACAGGGGGAGGAGAGACCCAGTACTTC. This sequence encodes CASSSTGGGETQYF.

The chain links TRBV5-5 to TRBJ2-5, with D unclear. V was cut by 0 bases and J by 2 bases, with 8 bases left in between. The V gene's germline CDR1 is SGHKS and CDR2 YYEKEE (reference sequence). The CDR3 is 14 amino acids. The DNA of the CDR3 is TGTGCCAGCAGCTTGGGGGTAGGACAAGAGACCCAGTACTTC. This translates into CASSLGVGQETQYF.

Note on this clone: This same CDR3 is encoded by further DNA sequences in the sample. The rearrangement joins TRBV2 to TRBJ2-1; perhaps TRBD1 as D (5 bases). V lost 4 bases and J lost 9, with 16 bases in between. Germline CDR1 reads SNHLY; CDR2 reads FYNNEI. The CDR3 totals 14 residues. CDR3 coding DNA: TGTGCCAGCAGTGGGCTACCAGGGAAAGGTGAGCAGTTCTTC. As protein: CASSGLPGKGEQFF. Using reference TRBV2 and TRBJ2-1 for the parts outside the CDR3, the full variable domain is EPEVTQTPSHQVTQMGQEVILRCVPISNHLYFYWYRQILGQKVEFLVSFYNNEISEKSEIFDDQFSVERPDGSNFTLKIRSTKLEDSAMYFCASSGLPGKGEQFFGPGTRLTVL.

The chain uses TRBV20-1 and TRBJ2-1; TRBD1 might be the D (5 bases). The CDR3 runs to 10 residues. Germline CDR1 is DFQATT and CDR2 is SNEGSKA (reference sequence). V was cut by 7 bases and J by 9 bases, with 10 bases left in between. In nucleotides, the CDR3 is TGCAGTGTTTTAAGGGGTGAGCAGTTCTTC. Protein product: CSVLRGEQFF.

The chain carries TRBV18 and TRBJ1-5; D remains unclear. The ends were cut back, 3 bases at V and 10 bases at J, with 16 bases in the middle. This CDR3 region has 14 residues. Looked up from germline, CDR1 is KGHSH and CDR2 is LQKENI. The CDR3: CASSPASTGSPQHF. In nucleotides, the CDR3 is TGTGCCAGCTCACCGGCTTCGACCGGGAGCCCCCAGCATTTT.

The chain carries TRBV7-5 and TRBJ2-1. TRBV7-5 constitutes a pseudogene. The CDR3 sequence is 15 residues long. The CDR3 is CARSLGQESYNEQFF. The CDR3 nucleotides are TGTGCCAGAAGCTTAGGTCAGGAGTCCTACAATGAGCAGTTCTTC.

This clone was observed a single time. The chain employs TRBV27 and TRBJ2-6; D perhaps matches TRBD2 (5 bases). Germline assignment: CDR1 MNHEY and CDR2 SMNVEV (reference sequence). V shed 6 bases and J shed 0 bases, with 9 bases lying between them. The CDR3 is 15 amino acids. This chain's CDR3 is CASSIGLSGANVLTF. CDR3 bases: TGTGCCAGCAGCATCGGACTCTCTGGGGCCAACGTCCTGACTTTC.

Of note for this clone: Germline is not matched at one junction end, which may reflect a read error. The CDR3 region has the DNA TGTGCCACCCGCAGGGGATACCAAGAGACCCAGTACTTC. Protein: CATRRGYQETQYF. V gene TRBV15 combines with J gene TRBJ2-5, with D maybe TRBD1 (6 bases). Per the germline V gene, CDR1 is LNHNV and CDR2 is YYDKDF (reference sequence). CDR3 length: 13 residues.

V gene TRBV6-6 combines with J gene TRBJ2-7; tentatively, D is TRBD1 (5 bases). Germline V CDR1 and CDR2: MNHNY, SVGAGI (reference sequence). This CDR3 is 11 amino acids long. Trimming cost V 7 bases and J 2 bases, with 6 bases left between them. CDR3 loop: CASTGTYEQYF. CDR3 sequence (DNA): TGTGCCAGCACAGGGACCTACGAGCAGTACTTC.

This chain uses TRBV1 with TRBJ2-5; TRBD2, the table's D call, was not compared with the DNA. TRBV1 is a listed pseudogene. The CDR3 sequence is 17 residues long. The CDR3 loop is CTSSQEWPSGNQETQYF. For the CDR3, the DNA is TGCACCAGCAGCCAAGAGTGGCCTAGCGGGAACCAAGAGACCCAGTACTTC.

The rearrangement uses TRBV9 and TRBJ1-2, with D perhaps matching TRBD1 (6 bases). This CDR3 spans 15 amino acids. The V end was cut by 3 bases, the J end by 4 bases, with 16 bases between. The germline V gene has CDR1 SGDLS and CDR2 YYNGEE. The CDR3 sequence is CASSGGQLLSYGYTF. The DNA of the CDR3 is TGTGCCAGCAGCGGGGGGCAGTTACTTAGCTATGGCTACACCTTC. Drawing the rest from reference TRBV9 and TRBJ1-2, the complete variable domain is DSGVTQTPKHLITATGQRVTLRCSPRSGDLSVYWYQQSLDQGLQFLIQYYNGEERAKGNILERFSAQQFPDLHSELNLSSLELGDSALYFCASSGGQLLSYGYTFGSGTRLTVV.

V gene TRBV18 combines with J gene TRBJ2-2, with D hard to call. From germline, CDR1 is KGHSH and CDR2 LQKENI. The CDR3 spans 12 residues. V was clipped by 6 bases and J by 6 bases, with 8 bases between them. The CDR3: CASSRNPGELFF. The CDR3 nucleotides are TGTGCCAGCTCCCGTAACCCCGGGGAGCTGTTTTTT.

V gene TRBV5-4 combines with J gene TRBJ2-1; D unresolved. Germline V lookup: CDR1 SGHNT, CDR2 YYREEE (reference sequence). This CDR3 contains 13 residues. V lost 1 base and J lost 10, with 12 bases in between. CDR3 sequence: CASSLLGPPEQFF. In nucleotides, the CDR3 is TGTGCCAGCAGCTTGCTAGGACCGCCCGAGCAGTTCTTC.

The genes are TRBV7-6 and TRBJ2-5; 11 bases line up with TRBD2. Germline trimming cut 3 bases from V and 4 bases from J; bases unmatched to any gene: 4. The CDR3 is 15 residues long. Per germline, CDR1 SGHVS and CDR2 FNYEAQ. CDR3 sequence (DNA): TGTGCCAGCAGCTTTCTAGCGGGAGGAGTAGAGACCCAGTACTTC. It is translated as CASSFLAGGVETQYF.

The chain recombines TRBV7-9 with TRBJ2-1; D remains ambiguous. V was clipped by 0 bases and J by 6 bases, with 6 bases between them. The CDR3 spans 13 residues. Germline-derived CDR1 and CDR2 are SEHNR and FQNEAQ (reference sequence). The CDR3: CASSLAVGNEQFF. DNA of the CDR3: TGTGCCAGCAGCTTAGCGGTCGGCAATGAGCAGTTCTTC.

The chain employs TRBV19 and TRBJ2-1; D may be TRBD1 or TRBD2 (5 bases each). V dropped 6 bases and J dropped 6 bases, with 12 bases sitting between them. The V gene's germline CDR1 is LNHDA and CDR2 SQIVND (reference sequence). The CDR3 spans 13 residues. This chain's CDR3 is CASSPGPLNEQFF. CDR3 DNA sequence: TGTGCCAGTAGCCCGGGACCCCTCAATGAGCAGTTCTTC.

The genes are TRBV7-9 and TRBJ2-7, with 7 bases matching TRBD1. Germline loops: CDR1 SEHNR, CDR2 FQNEAQ (reference sequence). J was trimmed by 9 bases and V by 5 bases; bases with no gene match: 13. The CDR3 sequence is 14 residues long. Here the CDR3 reads CASSPWTGRGGQYF. CDR3 in DNA: TGTGCCAGCAGCCCCTGGACAGGCCGTGGTGGGCAGTACTTC.

V and J are TRBV10-3 and TRBJ1-2; TRBD1 agrees at 9 bases. This CDR3 has 13 residues. Per the germline V gene, CDR1 is ENHRY and CDR2 is SYGVKD. Losses at the gene ends were 10 bases for V and 6 bases for J; bases not matched to a gene: 9. CDR3 sequence reads: CASSGQGVNGYTF. DNA for the CDR3: TGTGCCAGCTCGGGACAGGGCGTCAATGGCTACACCTTC.

The chain combines TRBV5-4 with TRBJ1-2; TRBD1 matches at 10 bases. Trimming at V came to 2 bases and at J to 3 bases, leaving 10 bases not matched to a gene. This CDR3 spans 17 amino acids. The germline V gene encodes CDR1 SGHNT and CDR2 YYREEE (reference sequence). The DNA of the CDR3 is TGTGCCAGCAGCTTAATACCGGGACAGGGGAAAGACTATGGCTACACCTTC. Residues: CASSLIPGQGKDYGYTF.

This clone showed up just a few times. The V gene is TRBV4-2, the J gene TRBJ1-1; D gene unclear. V lost 6 bases and J lost 6, with 17 bases in between. The CDR3 is 14 amino acids. Looked up from germline, CDR1 is LGHNA and CDR2 is YNFKEQ. CDR3 sequence: CASSAGPPSAEAFF. The CDR3 bases are TGTGCCAGCAGTGCCGGGCCCCCGAGCGCTGAAGCTTTCTTT.

The V call is TRBV28, the J call TRBJ2-1; D is ambiguous. V dropped 1 base and J dropped 9 bases, with 7 bases sitting between them. The germline V gene has CDR1 MDHEN and CDR2 SYDVKM. The CDR3 spans 12 residues. The CDR3, as DNA: TGTGCCAGCAGTTTATCAAGTCGTGAGCAGTTCTTC. Encoded protein: CASSLSSREQFF.

CDR3 residues: CASSWTGADYGYTF. The DNA for the CDR3 is TGTGCCAGCAGTTGGACAGGGGCGGATTATGGCTACACCTTC. This chain uses TRBV2 with TRBJ1-2, with TRBD1 matching 9 bases. Unmatched junction bases numbered 6, after V lost 5 bases and J lost 5 bases. Germline V gene sequence: CDR1 SNHLY, CDR2 FYNNEI. The CDR3 runs to 14 residues. Using reference TRBV2 and TRBJ1-2 for the parts outside the CDR3, the full variable domain is EPEVTQTPSHQVTQMGQEVILRCVPISNHLYFYWYRQILGQKVEFLVSFYNNEISEKSEIFDDQFSVERPDGSNFTLKIRSTKLEDSAMYFCASSWTGADYGYTFGSGTRLTVV.

The chain joins TRBV7-2 to TRBJ2-5; 8 positions match TRBD2. V shed 1 base and J 4 bases; nucleotides not matched to a gene: 8. Germline CDR1 and CDR2: SGHTA and FQGNSA. This CDR3 is built from 16 residues. Written as DNA, the CDR3 is TGTGCCAGCAGCTTAGGCCTAATGAGCGGGGGAGAGACCCAGTACTTC. This translates into CASSLGLMSGGETQYF.

V and J are TRBV18 and TRBJ2-2; 11 bases align to TRBD2. The CDR3 covers 16 residues. Germline V gene sequence: CDR1 KGHSH, CDR2 LQKENI. Trimming cost V 6 bases and J 3 bases; bases outside gene matches: 6. DNA of the CDR3: TGTGCCAGCTCCGGGCTACTAGCGGGAGACACCGGGGAGCTGTTTTTT. Protein product: CASSGLLAGDTGELFF. The entire variable domain, with the rest obtained from reference TRBV18 and TRBJ2-2, is as follows: NAGVMQNPRHLVRRRGQEARLRCSPMKGHSHVYWYRQLPEEGLKFMVYLQKENIIDESGMPKERFSAEFPKEGPSILRIQQVVRGDSAAYFCASSGLLAGDTGELFFGEGSRLTVL.

The chain couples TRBV30 to TRBJ2-7, with 7 bases fitting TRBD1. V shed 5 bases and J 3 bases; nucleotides not matched to a gene: 4. CDR3 length: 12 amino acids. Germline CDR1 GTSNPN, CDR2 SVGIG (reference sequence). CDR3 coding DNA: TGTGCCTGGGGGGGACAGCTCTACGAGCAGTACTTC. Protein: CAWGGQLYEQYF.

This clone was seen a handful of times. The chain recombines TRBV30 with TRBJ1-1, with D uncertain. Germline CDR1 reads GTSNPN; CDR2 reads SVGIG (reference sequence). V lost 1 base and J 8 bases, leaving 8 bases between the germline ends. The CDR3 spans 11 residues. The CDR3 nucleotides are TGTGCCTGGAGTGGACCTCGCGAAGCTTTCTTT. Residues: CAWSGPREAFF.

The V gene is TRBV9, the J gene TRBJ2-1; no clear D. CDR3 length equals 15 residues. CDR1 is SGDLS, CDR2 YYNGEE, per germline. The ends were cut back, 0 bases at V and 7 bases at J, with 14 bases in the middle. The DNA for the CDR3 is TGTGCCAGCAGCGTAGGGGTTACAAACATGAATGAGCAGTTCTTC. Its protein product is CASSVGVTNMNEQFF.

J is TRBJ2-5 and V is TRBV19; TRBD2 matches 8 bases. With V trimmed by 1 base and J by 1 base, 2 bases remained unmatched. Germline-derived CDR1 and CDR2 are LNHDA and SQIVND (reference sequence). The CDR3 spans 15 residues. The CDR3 region is CASSIVGLGQETQYF. Written as DNA, the CDR3 is TGTGCCAGTAGTATAGTGGGACTAGGCCAAGAGACCCAGTACTTC.